The 19 T cell receptor beta chains given below trace back to one sample, sequenced in a study of T-cell reconstitution after alpha-beta-depleted transplantation in children. Unique molecular identifiers were used in preparing the TCRbeta library. TCRdb re-derived calls from the PCR reads in MiXCR, one entry per CDR3 protein. The sample has roughly 500,000 distinct CDR3 sequences; roughly 18% are singletons. Material: PBMCs from the stem cell graft donor, obtained from the stem cell graft. These TCRs come from a human donor who donated a stem cell graft to a child with acute lymphoblastic leukemia.

This clonotype was observed a few times. CDR3 in DNA: TGCAGCCCGGGAGCTAATCAGGACGAGCAGTACTTC. As protein: CSPGANQDEQYF. The rearrangement links TRBV20-1 to TRBJ2-7; D is perhaps TRBD2 (6 bases). The germline CDR1 and CDR2 sequences are DFQATT and SNEGSKA (reference sequence). The length of the CDR3 is 12 residues.

The CDR3 sequence is CASSQAQGRGYGYTF. As DNA, the CDR3 is TGTGCCAGCAGCCAAGCACAGGGAAGGGGGTATGGCTACACCTTC. The V gene is TRBV4-2, the J gene TRBJ1-2, with a weak D call TRBD1 (6 bases). This CDR3 is 15 amino acids long. Between the trimmed V and J ends, which lost 1 base and 5 bases, there was a span of 14 bases. CDR1 and CDR2 (germline): LGHNA, YNFKEQ.

This chain joins TRBV12-3 or TRBV12-4 and TRBJ1-2; D unresolved. V was shortened by 3 bases and J by 4 bases, with 12 bases between the two germline ends. The CDR3 is 14 amino acids. CDR3 residues: CASSLSPPSYGYTF. Written as DNA, the CDR3 is TGTGCCAGCAGTTTGTCCCCACCGTCCTATGGCTACACCTTC.

This sequence joins TRBV15 and TRBJ2-1; tentatively, D is TRBD1 or TRBD2 (6 bases each). The CDR3 covers 13 residues. Per the germline V gene, CDR1 is LNHNV and CDR2 is YYDKDF (reference sequence). The V end was cut by 1 base, the J end by 7 bases, with 8 bases between. CDR3 in amino acids: CATSRVGGNEQFF. The CDR3 DNA reads TGTGCCACCAGCAGAGTAGGGGGGAATGAGCAGTTCTTC.

The chain's CDR3 is CASSPYRGNYEQYF. DNA of the CDR3: TGTGCCAGCAGTCCTTATAGGGGCAACTACGAGCAGTACTTC. The rearrangement links TRBV27 to TRBJ2-7, with D maybe TRBD1 (5 bases). Between the trimmed V and J ends, which lost 5 bases and 3 bases, there was a span of 14 bases. Germline V gene data show CDR1 as MNHEY and CDR2 as SMNVEV (reference sequence). The length of the CDR3 is 14 residues.

This clonotype was counted once. The chain has TRBV4-2 and TRBJ2-7, with 8 bases that match TRBD1. CDR1 and CDR2 from the germline V gene are LGHNA and YNFKEQ. CDR3 length: 14 amino acids. V was clipped by 3 bases and J by 2 bases; unmatched bases: 3. Here the CDR3 DNA reads TGTGCCAGCAGCCAGCCGGACAGGGCCTACGAGCAGTACTTC. This encodes CASSQPDRAYEQYF.

This clonotype was counted only a few times. The V and J genes are TRBV20-1 and TRBJ2-3, with D perhaps assigned TRBD1 or TRBD2 (5 bases each). From germline, CDR1 is DFQATT and CDR2 SNEGSKA (reference sequence). This CDR3 spans 17 amino acids. V lost 2 bases to trimming and J lost 2 bases, with 20 bases between them. CDR3 DNA sequence: TGCAGTGCTAGACGGGGCGGCCCACTCATATTCACAGATACGCAGTATTTT. Translating it yields CSARRGGPLIFTDTQYF.

This clonotype was observed a few times. The rearrangement links TRBV5-6 to TRBJ2-4; no clear D gene. This CDR3 has 12 residues. Germline V gene lookup returns CDR1 SGHDT and CDR2 YYEEEE. Trimming cost V 1 base and J 9 bases, with 8 bases left between them. CDR3 coding DNA: TGTGCCAGCAGCTTGATACGAGGCATTCAGTACTTC. Its protein product is CASSLIRGIQYF. Looking up the rest from reference TRBV5-6 and TRBJ2-4 gives the full variable domain: DAGVTQSPTHLIKTRGQQVTLRCSPKSGHDTVSWYQQALGQGPQFIFQYYEEEERQRGNFPDRFSGHQFPNYSSELNVNALLLGDSALYLCASSLIRGIQYFGAGTRLSVL.

The CDR3 DNA sequence: TGTGCCAGCAGTTCCGGGGTTTGGAGGTCACCCCTCCACTTT. It yields the protein CASSSGVWRSPLHF. The chain is built from TRBV6-5 and TRBJ1-6; D remains ambiguous. In germline, CDR1 is MNHEY, CDR2 SVGAGI. Trimming took off 4 bases at V and 10 bases at J, with 14 bases between the two ends. The CDR3 is 14 amino acids.

In this sample, this clonotype turned up a few times. V usage is TRBV15 and J usage is TRBJ2-5; tentative D call: TRBD1 (6 bases). The CDR3 is 14 residues long. Per germline, CDR1 LNHNV and CDR2 YYDKDF (reference sequence). V lost 5 bases to trimming and J lost 5 bases, with 15 bases between them. The CDR3 sequence is CATSGYREPETQYF. The DNA of the CDR3 is TGTGCCACCAGCGGATACAGGGAACCCGAGACCCAGTACTTC.

The V and J genes are TRBV27 and TRBJ2-1; 11 bases are shared with TRBD2. This CDR3 has 16 residues. The germline CDR1 and CDR2 sequences are MNHEY and SMNVEV (reference sequence). V dropped 3 bases and J dropped 4; count of bases not matched to a gene: 5. CDR3 in amino acids: CASSFVAGGLYNEQFF. DNA for the CDR3: TGTGCCAGCAGTTTTGTAGCGGGAGGGCTGTACAATGAGCAGTTCTTC.

The chain couples TRBV7-9 to TRBJ2-5; possible D gene TRBD1, 5 bases. Trimming cost V 4 bases and J 2 bases, with 14 bases left between them. This CDR3 has 15 amino acids. Germline V gene data show CDR1 as SEHNR and CDR2 as FQNEAQ (reference sequence). CDR3 sequence reads: CASSSSYRFQETQYF. The CDR3 nucleotides are TGTGCCAGCAGCTCCTCTTACAGGTTTCAAGAGACCCAGTACTTC.

The genes are TRBV21-1 and TRBJ1-3. TRBV21-1 is a pseudogene locus. The CDR3 runs to 15 residues. The CDR3 coding sequence is TGTGCCAGCAGCAAAGTGACAGGCTCTGGAAACACCATATATTTT. This codes for CASSKVTGSGNTIYF.

This sequence joins TRBV19 and TRBJ1-1; D ambiguous. In germline, CDR1 is LNHDA, CDR2 SQIVND (reference sequence). The CDR3 has 14 residues. V lost 5 bases to trimming and J lost 3 bases, with 13 bases between them. The CDR3 region is CASSADRWDTEAFF. The DNA of the CDR3 is TGTGCCAGTAGTGCGGATAGGTGGGACACTGAAGCTTTCTTT. The variable domain in full, with the rest retrieved from reference TRBV19 and TRBJ1-1, is DGGITQSPKYLFRKEGQNVTLSCEQNLNHDAMYWYRQDPGQGLRLIYYSQIVNDFQKGDIAEGYSVSREKKESFPLTVTSAQKNPTAFYLCASSADRWDTEAFFGQGTRLTVV.

The sample holds a few counts of this clonotype. The rearrangement joins TRBV7-2 to TRBJ2-1; 9 bases match TRBD2. J lost 6 bases, V lost 1 base, and 10 bases had no gene match. There are 17 residues in the CDR3. CDR1 and CDR2 (germline): SGHTA, FQGNSA. The CDR3 coding sequence is TGTGCCAGCAGCTTAGGGGGGCTAGCGGGAAGTTTCAATGAGCAGTTCTTC. Protein product: CASSLGGLAGSFNEQFF.

The genes are TRBV7-8 and TRBJ2-5; either TRBD1 or TRBD2 may supply D (6 bases each). Trimming pared 5 bases from V and 5 bases from J, leaving 24 bases between. Germline values: CDR1 SGHVS, CDR2 FQNEAQ. The CDR3 loop spans 17 amino acids. CDR3 amino acids: CASSASRISRGGETQYF. The DNA of the CDR3 is TGTGCCAGCAGCGCCTCACGAATAAGCCGAGGGGGGGAGACCCAGTACTTC.

The chain links TRBV6-1 to TRBJ2-7; D is perhaps TRBD2 (6 bases). Trimming left V 6 bases short and J 4 bases short, with 13 bases between. CDR1 is MNHNS and CDR2 is SASEGT in the germline V gene. The CDR3 is 13 amino acids. The DNA of the CDR3 is TGTGCCAGCAGCCCCGCTAGCGCTTACGAGCAGTACTTC. It is translated as CASSPASAYEQYF.

This clonotype has only a few counts. The chain has TRBV18 and TRBJ2-7; perhaps TRBD2 as D (5 bases). Between the trimmed V and J ends, which lost 2 bases and 3 bases, there was a span of 11 bases. The CDR3 has 14 residues. CDR1 is KGHSH and CDR2 is LQKENI in the germline V gene. The CDR3 sequence is CASSPGHGGYEQYF. Here the CDR3 DNA reads TGTGCCAGCTCACCAGGTCACGGAGGCTACGAGCAGTACTTC.

The V call is TRBV7-2, the J call TRBJ1-5; TRBD1 might be the D (6 bases). Deletions cut 6 bases from V and 9 bases from J, with 15 bases between. The CDR3 extends over 13 amino acids. CDR1 and CDR2 from the germline V gene are SGHTA and FQGNSA. This CDR3 reads CASREGGGRPQHF. CDR3 nucleotide sequence: TGTGCCAGCAGAGAGGGGGGCGGTCGGCCCCAGCATTTT.